The count of the clone carrying this T cell receptor beta chain is one. The antigen is unknown. The junction differs from germline at one of its ends, possibly a read error. The sample comes from a study of beta chain features in type 1 diabetes. Study-wide results and limits: Shorter TCRB CDR3s, moderately but significantly so, were found in Type 1 diabetes patients in all four CD4+ subsets.

From germline, CDR1 is SGHTA and CDR2 FQGNSA. The CDR3 length is 13 residues. A single heparinised blood sample, averaging roughly 0.11 L, was obtained per donor. CD4+ cells of the naive, central memory, regulatory and stem cell-like memory types were sorted via CD45RO/CCR7/CD25/CD127/CD95/CD27. Each population that was sorted was more than 95% pure. Sequenced material consisted of expressed TCRB transcripts (all of the isolated RNA was reverse transcribed). Using immunoSEQ multiplex PCR, the repertoire was profiled, and TCRdb retains in-frame clones only, with some absent. The sample lists about 70,000 clones; approximately 47% were seen once.

The chain recombines TRBV7-2 with TRBJ1-5, with D possibly being TRBD1 (6 bases). The sequence came from a man in his thirties or forties with type 1 diabetes. The material sequenced was central memory CD4+ T cells from blood. CDR3 DNA sequence: TGTGCCTGCAGCCGGGACACCAATCAGCCCCAGCATTTT. Protein: CACSRDTNQPQHF.